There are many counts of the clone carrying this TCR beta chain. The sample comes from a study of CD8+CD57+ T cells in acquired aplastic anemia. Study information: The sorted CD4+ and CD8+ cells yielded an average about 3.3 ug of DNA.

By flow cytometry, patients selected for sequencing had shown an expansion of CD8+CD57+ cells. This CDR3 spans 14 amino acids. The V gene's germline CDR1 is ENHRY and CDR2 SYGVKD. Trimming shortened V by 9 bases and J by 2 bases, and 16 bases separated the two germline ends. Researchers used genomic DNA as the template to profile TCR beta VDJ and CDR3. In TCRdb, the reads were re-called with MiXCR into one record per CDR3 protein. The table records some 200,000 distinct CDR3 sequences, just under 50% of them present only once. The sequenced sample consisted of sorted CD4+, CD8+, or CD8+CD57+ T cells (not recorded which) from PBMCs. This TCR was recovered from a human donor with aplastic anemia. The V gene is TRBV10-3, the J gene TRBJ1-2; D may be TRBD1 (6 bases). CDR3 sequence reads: CAILQGSGNYGYTF. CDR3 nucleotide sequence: TGTGCCATATTACAGGGCTCAGGAAACTATGGCTACACCTTC.